This T cell receptor beta chain was recovered during a study of CD8+CD57+ T cells in acquired aplastic anemia. Profiling of TCR beta VDJ combinations and CDR3 sequences used genomic DNA as template. TCRdb used MiXCR to reprocess the reads, holding one entry per CDR3 protein. The table lists 250,000 to 300,000 distinct CDR3 sequences, approximately 57% of them singletons. This clonotype was picked up one time. Germline-derived CDR1 and CDR2 are SGDLS and YYNGEE. V shed 5 bases and J 12 bases; nucleotides not matched to a gene: 8. This CDR3 spans 11 amino acids. Specimen: sorted CD4+, CD8+, or CD8+CD57+ T cells (not recorded which) from PBMCs. The receptor comes from a human donor with severe aplastic anemia or a healthy control (not recorded which). The rearrangement uses TRBV9 and TRBJ2-7; 7 positions match TRBD1. This CDR3 is CASSRLQGMYF. As DNA, the CDR3 is TGTGCCAGCAGTCGATTACAGGGGATGTACTTC.